The 29 T cell receptor beta chains reported below all come from one sample, sequenced in a study of long-term antiretroviral therapy in people with HIV. Version v3.0 of the immunoSEQ assay ran at survey level. Sequencing was performed with immunoSEQ multiplex PCR; in TCRdb, only in-frame clones are kept and a portion is missing. This sample yields tens of thousands of clones, of which roughly 84% are seen a single time; 7.5% to 9% belongs to the top ten. Material: unsorted PBMCs, obtained approximately 4.8 years after starting antiretroviral therapy. The receptors shown here come from a man aged 35 to 55 with HIV.

This clone is a singleton in its sample. The chain is built from TRBV5-1 and TRBJ2-5; perhaps TRBD1 as D (6 bases). The CDR3 has 14 residues. V lost 4 bases, J lost 0 bases, and 10 bases lay in between. CDR1 SGHRS and CDR2 YFSETQ come from the germline V gene. The CDR3 spells CASSPDRYQETQYF. The CDR3 coding sequence is TGCGCCAGCAGCCCTGACAGGTACCAAGAGACCCAGTACTTC. The full variable domain, in which reference TRBV5-1 and TRBJ2-5 provide the parts outside the CDR3, is KAGVTQTPRYLIKTRGQQVTLSCSPISGHRSVSWYQQTPGQGLQFLFEYFSETQRNKGNFPGRFSGRQFSNSRSEMNVSTLELGDSALYLCASSPDRYQETQYFGPGTRLLVL.

The chain joins TRBV5-1 to TRBJ1-1; weak D call: TRBD1 (5 bases). The germline V gene encodes CDR1 SGHRS and CDR2 YFSETQ. The CDR3 is 13 residues long. Trimming removed 2 bases at V and 1 base at J, with 6 bases between. Written as DNA, the CDR3 is TGCGCCAGCAGCTTCACAGGGAACACTGAAGCTTTCTTT. It is translated as CASSFTGNTEAFF.

V and J are TRBV19 and TRBJ1-1; D unresolved. Trimming took 11 bases from V and 7 from J, leaving 17 bases between them. The CDR3 spans 12 residues. The germline V gene has CDR1 LNHDA and CDR2 SQIVND (reference sequence). The CDR3 protein is CAVGRAPLEAFF. CDR3 nucleotide sequence: TGTGCCGTGGGGAGGGCACCACTTGAAGCTTTCTTT.

The J gene is TRBJ1-4, the V gene TRBV7-9, with D tentatively TRBD1 (5 bases). CDR1 SEHNR and CDR2 FQNEAQ come from the germline V gene (reference sequence). Between the trimmed V and J ends, which lost 5 bases and 8 bases, there was a span of 12 bases. CDR3 size: 13 residues. The CDR3 reads CASSTGGEEKLFF. The CDR3 DNA reads as TGTGCCAGCAGCACGGGGGGGGAAGAAAAACTGTTTTTT.

V gene TRBV5-1 combines with J gene TRBJ2-7; 12 nucleotides match TRBD2. There are 17 residues in the CDR3. The junction had 10 bases not matched to a gene; V was cut back by 5 bases and J by 1 base. CDR1 and CDR2 from the germline V gene are SGHRS and YFSETQ. CDR3 DNA: TGCGCCAGCAGGGGGCTAGCGGGAGGGCCGACATCCTACGAGCAGTACTTC. This sequence encodes CASRGLAGGPTSYEQYF.

This clone appeared once. The chain uses TRBV7-8 and TRBJ2-7; 8 bases match TRBD1. V lost 5 bases and J lost 6; bases outside the gene matches: 9. The CDR3 covers 14 residues. Germline loops: CDR1 SGHVS, CDR2 FQNEAQ. The CDR3 reads CASSRGDRPGEQYF. CDR3 nucleotides: TGTGCCAGCAGCAGGGGGGACAGGCCGGGCGAGCAGTACTTC.

This chain links TRBV18 with TRBJ2-5; D gene unclear. The CDR3 has 13 amino acids. Per the germline V gene, CDR1 is KGHSH and CDR2 is LQKENI. V lost 4 bases and J lost 1, with 7 bases in between. The CDR3 DNA follows: TGTGCCAGCTCACTCGACATCCAAGAGACCCAGTACTTC. Amino acid sequence: CASSLDIQETQYF.

The gene calls are TRBV5-1 and TRBJ1-5; D gene unclear. The CDR3 runs 15 residues. Trimming pared 0 bases from V and 3 bases from J, leaving 10 bases between. Germline assignment: CDR1 SGHRS and CDR2 YFSETQ. CDR3 residues: CASSLDGRNNQPQHF. The CDR3 nucleotides read TGCGCCAGCAGCTTGGACGGGCGGAACAATCAGCCCCAGCATTTT.

The CDR3 nucleotides read TGTGCCAGCAGCTCCGGAGGGGACACTGAAGCTTTCTTT. Its protein product is CASSSGGDTEAFF. V gene TRBV9 combines with J gene TRBJ1-1, with D possibly matching TRBD1 (5 bases). Germline V CDR1 and CDR2: SGDLS, YYNGEE. V was clipped by 4 bases and J by 3 bases, with 10 bases between them. CDR3 length: 13 residues. The whole variable domain, filled in from reference TRBV9 and TRBJ1-1, reads DSGVTQTPKHLITATGQRVTLRCSPRSGDLSVYWYQQSLDQGLQFLIQYYNGEERAKGNILERFSAQQFPDLHSELNLSSLELGDSALYFCASSSGGDTEAFFGQGTRLTVV.

This rearrangement joins TRBV11-1 to TRBJ2-5; possibly TRBD1 or TRBD2 for D (5 bases each). The germline gives CDR1 SGHAT, CDR2 FQDESV (reference sequence). This CDR3 contains 16 residues. V lost 1 base and J lost 1, with 13 bases in between. The CDR3 DNA reads TGTGCCAGCAGCTTAGTGGGGGTCAAGGCCCAAGAGACCCAGTACTTC. It encodes CASSLVGVKAQETQYF.

The rearrangement links TRBV7-2 to TRBJ2-1, with 9 positions matching TRBD2. Germline-derived CDR1 and CDR2 are SGHTA and FQGNSA. V lost 1 base and J lost 15; bases outside the gene matches: 4. The CDR3 covers 12 residues. CDR3: CASSLEAGGRFF. The CDR3 DNA reads as TGTGCCAGCAGCTTAGAGGCGGGAGGGCGGTTCTTC.

This chain connects TRBV10-2 to TRBJ1-3, with a weak D call TRBD1 (5 bases). CDR3 length: 16 residues. Germline CDR1 and CDR2: WSHSY and SAAADI. Between the trimmed V and J ends, which lost 3 bases and 0 bases, there was a span of 12 bases. CDR3 nucleotide sequence: TGCGCCAGCAGTGATCGGGGCAGCTTCTCTGGAAACACCATATATTTT. Translated, it gives CASSDRGSFSGNTIYF.

V is TRBV5-1 and J is TRBJ2-3, with TRBD2 identical over 9 bases. The junction had 8 bases not matched to a gene; V was cut back by 4 bases and J by 5 bases. The CDR3 spans 15 residues. Germline CDR1 and CDR2: SGHRS and YFSETQ. CDR3 region: CASSLRGGAGDTQYF. In nucleotides, the CDR3 is TGCGCCAGCAGCCTCCGCGGGGGGGCGGGAGATACGCAGTATTTT.

The chain employs TRBV7-9 and TRBJ1-3; no clear D. The CDR3 totals 11 residues. Looked up from germline, CDR1 is SEHNR and CDR2 is FQNEAQ (reference sequence). The V end was cut by 11 bases, the J end by 0 bases, with 5 bases between. The CDR3 region is CACHSGNTIYF. The CDR3 nucleotides are TGTGCCTGCCACTCTGGAAACACCATATATTTT.

This chain connects TRBV11-2 to TRBJ2-3; D perhaps matches TRBD2 (6 bases). This CDR3 is 16 amino acids long. In germline, CDR1 is SGHAT, CDR2 FQNNGV. The V and J ends lost 6 bases and 3 bases respectively, with 19 bases between them. The CDR3 DNA reads TGTGCCAGCAGATACAGAGCGGGCGCCCAGACAGATACGCAGTATTTT. Protein: CASRYRAGAQTDTQYF.

The chain links TRBV9 to TRBJ2-5; possible D gene TRBD1, 5 bases. The CDR3 covers 15 residues. V was trimmed by 0 bases and J by 2 bases, leaving 11 bases between them. Germline V gene sequence: CDR1 SGDLS, CDR2 YYNGEE. The CDR3 DNA reads as TGTGCCAGCAGCGTAGGAAGGGGCGTTCAAGAGACCCAGTACTTC. Translating it yields CASSVGRGVQETQYF.

Only one count was recorded for this clone. The chain has TRBV14 and TRBJ2-2; 7 positions agree with TRBD1. This CDR3 contains 14 residues. Germline-derived CDR1 and CDR2 are SGHDN and FVKESK. V was pared by 3 bases and J by 9 bases, with 7 bases of the junction left unmatched. Written as DNA, the CDR3 is TGTGCCAGCAGCCAGACAGGGTTGGACAGGGAGCTGTTTTTT. Its translation is CASSQTGLDRELFF. The variable domain in full, completed from reference TRBV14 and TRBJ2-2, reads EAGVTQFPSHSVIEKGQTVTLRCDPISGHDNLYWYRRVMGKEIKFLLHFVKESKQDESGMPNNRFLAERTGGTYSTLKVQPAELEDSGVYFCASSQTGLDRELFFGEGSRLTVL.

The V and J genes are TRBV9 and TRBJ2-5; D may match TRBD1 or TRBD2 (5 bases each). The CDR3 runs 14 residues. V was shortened by 0 bases and J by 0 bases, with 6 bases between the two germline ends. CDR1 SGDLS and CDR2 YYNGEE come from the germline V gene. This CDR3 is CASSVGGDQETQYF. The CDR3 region has the DNA TGTGCCAGCAGCGTAGGAGGGGACCAAGAGACCCAGTACTTC.

The CDR3 loop reads CASFVTGSHEQFF. For the CDR3, the DNA is TGTGCCAGCTTCGTCACAGGGTCCCATGAGCAGTTCTTC. The chain recombines TRBV18 with TRBJ2-1, with D maybe TRBD1 (6 bases). Germline CDR1 and CDR2: KGHSH and LQKENI. The CDR3 runs 13 residues. Trimming took 7 bases from V and 8 from J, leaving 15 bases between them.

The chain employs TRBV28 and TRBJ2-7; 7 bases align to TRBD2. This CDR3 spans 15 amino acids. J gave up 2 bases and V 3 bases, and 7 bases lay outside the gene matches. The germline gives CDR1 MDHEN, CDR2 SYDVKM. Written as DNA, the CDR3 is TGTGCCAGCAGTTTCTGGGGGGGTCTTCCCTACGAGCAGTACTTC. Translation gives CASSFWGGLPYEQYF.

The CDR3 sequence: CASSQGQENNEAFF. In nucleotides, the CDR3 is TGTGCCAGCAGCCAGGGACAGGAAAATAATGAAGCTTTCTTT. This rearrangement joins TRBV5-4 to TRBJ1-1, with TRBD1 matching 8 bases. V lost 4 bases, J lost 7 bases, and 9 bases stayed unmatched. Germline loops: CDR1 SGHNT, CDR2 YYREEE (reference sequence). CDR3 length equals 14 residues.

This clone was recorded only once. The chain carries TRBV19 and TRBJ2-7; D is undetermined. V was clipped by 7 bases and J by 2 bases, with 15 bases between them. This CDR3 is built from 14 residues. Germline V gene lookup returns CDR1 LNHDA and CDR2 SQIVND (reference sequence). The CDR3 sequence is CASNSAGLPYEQYF. CDR3 nucleotide sequence: TGTGCCAGTAACTCCGCCGGGTTACCCTACGAGCAGTACTTC.

The chain recombines TRBV7-9 with TRBJ2-1; D possibly corresponds to TRBD2 (6 bases). The CDR3 is 11 residues long. The germline V and J ends were trimmed by 7 bases and 11 bases, with 12 bases remaining between them. Per germline, CDR1 SEHNR and CDR2 FQNEAQ (reference sequence). In DNA form, the CDR3 reads TGTGCCAGCACCCTGGAGGGAAAGCAGTTCTTC. Its protein product is CASTLEGKQFF.

This clone was recorded once. The chain uses TRBV5-1 and TRBJ2-1, with 7 bases fitting TRBD2. The CDR3 consists of 16 residues. Germline lookup yields CDR1 SGHRS and CDR2 YFSETQ. V dropped 4 bases and J dropped 5; count of bases not matched to a gene: 12. CDR3 sequence (DNA): TGCGCCAGCAGCGAAGGAGGCTTAGCGGGCGACAATGAGCAGTTCTTC. Translated, it gives CASSEGGLAGDNEQFF.

The V and J genes are TRBV5-1 and TRBJ2-1; 8 positions agree with TRBD2. The V and J ends lost 0 bases and 5 bases, in that order; junction bases with no gene match: 1. Germline assignment: CDR1 SGHRS and CDR2 YFSETQ. The CDR3 runs to 14 residues. The CDR3 region is CASSLAGGDNEQFF. For the CDR3, the DNA is TGCGCCAGCAGCTTGGCGGGAGGGGACAATGAGCAGTTCTTC. Combining the CDR3 with reference TRBV5-1 and TRBJ2-1 gives the whole variable domain KAGVTQTPRYLIKTRGQQVTLSCSPISGHRSVSWYQQTPGQGLQFLFEYFSETQRNKGNFPGRFSGRQFSNSRSEMNVSTLELGDSALYLCASSLAGGDNEQFFGPGTRLTVL.

The J gene is TRBJ1-4, the V gene TRBV10-3; 9 bases map to TRBD1. CDR1 and CDR2 (germline): ENHRY, SYGVKD. The V segment lost 2 bases and the J segment 8 bases; nucleotides outside the gene matches: 6. CDR3 length: 15 amino acids. The CDR3 sequence is CAISEATGGREKLFF. The CDR3 DNA sequence: TGTGCCATCAGTGAGGCGACAGGGGGGAGGGAAAAACTGTTTTTT.

The chain has TRBV18 and TRBJ2-3; 12 bases align to TRBD2. Germline V CDR1 and CDR2: KGHSH, LQKENI. The CDR3 runs 18 residues. V lost 2 bases and J lost 2; bases outside the gene matches: 8. The CDR3 loop is CASSPGTSGSIYTDTQYF. The CDR3 DNA sequence: TGTGCCAGCTCACCAGGGACTAGCGGGTCAATATACACAGATACGCAGTATTTT.

V gene TRBV5-1 combines with J gene TRBJ2-7; no clear D. The V and J ends lost 0 bases and 6 bases respectively, with 4 bases between them. The length of the CDR3 is 11 residues. Germline CDR1 SGHRS, CDR2 YFSETQ. The CDR3 sequence is CASSLDSEQYF. CDR3 DNA: TGCGCCAGCAGCTTGGACAGCGAGCAGTACTTC.

This chain uses TRBV4-1 with TRBJ2-3; TRBD2 is a possible D gene (5 bases). The CDR3 sequence is 15 residues long. Germline lookup yields CDR1 MGHRA and CDR2 YSYEKL. V lost 5 bases to trimming and J lost 1 base, with 13 bases between them. DNA for the CDR3: TGCGCCAGCAGCTACGCACTAGTCGGCACAGATACGCAGTATTTT. Its translation: CASSYALVGTDTQYF.